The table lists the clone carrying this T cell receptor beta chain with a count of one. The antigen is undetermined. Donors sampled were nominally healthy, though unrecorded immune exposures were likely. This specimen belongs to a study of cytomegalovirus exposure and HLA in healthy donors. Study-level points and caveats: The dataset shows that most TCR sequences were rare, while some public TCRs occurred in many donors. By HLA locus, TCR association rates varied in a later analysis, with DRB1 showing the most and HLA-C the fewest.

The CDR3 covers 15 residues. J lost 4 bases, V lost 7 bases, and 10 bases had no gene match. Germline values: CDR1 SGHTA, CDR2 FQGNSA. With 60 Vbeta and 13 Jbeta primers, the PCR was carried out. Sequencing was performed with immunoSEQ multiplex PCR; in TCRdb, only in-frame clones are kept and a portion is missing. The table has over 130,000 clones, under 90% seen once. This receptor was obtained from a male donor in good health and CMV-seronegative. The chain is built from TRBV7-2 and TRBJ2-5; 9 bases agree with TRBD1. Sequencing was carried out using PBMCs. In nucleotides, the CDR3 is TGTGCCAGCAACCTCCTCGGACAGGGGCGAGAGACCCAGTACTTC. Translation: CASNLLGQGRETQYF. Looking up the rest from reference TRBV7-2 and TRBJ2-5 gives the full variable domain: GAGVSQSPSNKVTEKGKDVELRCDPISGHTALYWYRQSLGQGLEFLIYFQGNSAPDKSGLPSDRFSAERTGGSVSTLTIQRTQQEDSAVYLCASNLLGQGRETQYFGPGTRLLVL.